The rows below give T cell receptor beta chains drawn from one sample of a study of blood T cell repertoires in COVID-19. TCRdb's copy holds only in-frame clones and misses some; the assay was immunoSEQ multiplex PCR. Found here are about 290,000 clones, about nine tenths of them singletons; the top ten hold 1.5% to 2%. The sample taken for sequencing was PBMCs or T cells enriched from blood (not recorded which). These receptors were obtained from a middle-aged woman who had recovered from COVID-19. Both conserved end residues are part of each CDR3. The D gene is left open where the match is weak. Size tells how often a clone was seen (once, few, many) or the class of an expanded clone, and some rows leave it out.

J gene,clone size,D gene,CDR3 length,V gene,CDR3 DNA,CDR3 protein
TRBJ1-2,.,.,17,TRBV4-1,TGCGCCAGCAGCCATCAACGGACGGATTCCAGTGGGAGAGGCTACACCTTC,CASSHQRTDSSGRGYTF
TRBJ2-2,.,TRBD1,15,TRBV11-3,TGTGCCAGCAGCTTAACAGGGGGCGCTTCCGGGGAGCTGTTTTTT,CASSLTGGASGELFF
TRBJ1-1,.,.,15,TRBV18,TGTGCCAGCTCACCTCAGGGAATAGAGTTCTCTGAAGCTTTCTTT,CASSPQGIEFSEAFF
TRBJ1-3,.,TRBD1,16,TRBV5-4,TGTGCCAGCAGCTCGGACAGGGCTAACTCTGGAAACACCATATATTTT,CASSSDRANSGNTIYF
TRBJ1-4,.,.,12,TRBV29-1,TGCAGCGTTGGCCAGGGTAATGAAAAACTGTTTTTT,CSVGQGNEKLFF
TRBJ1-2,.,TRBD1,13,TRBV14,TGTGCCAGCAGCCGCCGACAGGGGGATGGCTACACCTTC,CASSRRQGDGYTF
TRBJ1-4,.,.,13,TRBV30,TGTGCCTGGAGTGCTCTCCCGGTTGAAAAACTGTTTTTT,CAWSALPVEKLFF
TRBJ2-3,.,TRBD2,14,TRBV7-8,TGTGCCAGCAGCGGTCTAGCGGACACAGATACGCAGTATTTT,CASSGLADTDTQYF
TRBJ2-5,.,.,13,TRBV5-4,TGTGCCAGCAGCTTCACGGAGACAGAGACCCAGTACTTC,CASSFTETETQYF
TRBJ1-2,.,.,12,TRBV7-9,TGTGCCAGCAGCTTAGTCGGGGAGAGCTACACCTTC,CASSLVGESYTF
TRBJ2-3,.,.,12,TRBV5-1,TGCGCCAGCAGCTTGGATCGTGATACGCAGTATTTT,CASSLDRDTQYF
TRBJ1-5,.,.,16,TRBV7-2,TGTGCCAGCAGCTTAGGTTCGCCCTACGGCAATCAGCCCCAGCATTTT,CASSLGSPYGNQPQHF
TRBJ1-1,.,.,13,TRBV7-6,TGTGCCAGCAGCCAGGGACAGAACACTGAAGCTTTCTTT,CASSQGQNTEAFF
TRBJ1-5,.,.,14,TRBV7-2,TGTGCCAGCAGTGGTACTAATAGCAATCAGCCCCAGCATTTT,CASSGTNSNQPQHF
TRBJ1-2,few,.,14,TRBV25-1,TGTGCCAGCAGTGAACCCCAGGTCAACTATGGCTACACCTTC,CASSEPQVNYGYTF
TRBJ1-5,few,.,15,TRBV18,TGTGCCAGCTCACCGCAGGTCGCGCGAGATCAGCCCCAGCATTTT,CASSPQVARDQPQHF
TRBJ2-3,.,.,12,TRBV2,TGTGCCAGCAGCACCCGGGGGGATACGCAGTATTTT,CASSTRGDTQYF
TRBJ1-3,.,.,19,TRBV5-5,TGTGCCAGCAGCTTGTTTACCCAAAGCCCGGTACCGTCGAGAAACACCATATATTTT,CASSLFTQSPVPSRNTIYF
TRBJ1-5,.,.,13,TRBV19,TGTGCCAGTAGTACCTTACAGGGAGAGCCCCAGCATTTT,CASSTLQGEPQHF
TRBJ1-5,.,TRBD1,15,TRBV2,TGTGCCAGCAGTGACGAAGGGGGCGGGTATCAGCCCCAGCATTTT,CASSDEGGGYQPQHF
TRBJ1-3,.,TRBD1,18,TRBV19,TGTGCCAGTAGGAGGAGGGACAGGGACCTGTACTCTGGAAACACCATATATTTT,CASRRRDRDLYSGNTIYF
TRBJ2-1,.,.,17,TRBV7-2,TGTGCCAGCAGCCCAGAGCGGATGGGGGGGGCTAACAATGAGCAGTTCTTC,CASSPERMGGANNEQFF
TRBJ2-3,.,.,14,TRBV7-7,TGTGCTAGCAGCTTAGCAGGGGCATCAGATACGCAGTATTTT,CASSLAGASDTQYF
TRBJ1-5,.,.,16,TRBV4-2,TGTGCCAGCAGCCAAGCTGTAGCTAGTACCGATCAGCCCCAGCATTTT,CASSQAVASTDQPQHF
TRBJ2-3,.,TRBD2,16,TRBV3-1/TRBV3-2,TGTGCCAGCAGCCAACTAGCGGGGGGGCTTACAGATACGCAGTATTTT,CASSQLAGGLTDTQYF
TRBJ1-2,.,.,13,TRBV5-4,TGTGCCAGCAGCTTGGTAGGGGTCTATGGCTACACCTTC,CASSLVGVYGYTF
TRBJ2-6,.,.,15,TRBV5-1,TGCGCCAGCAGCGTGGGGGGCGTAGGGGCCAACGTCCTGACTTTC,CASSVGGVGANVLTF
TRBJ1-6,.,TRBD1,15,TRBV4-2,TGTGCCAGCAGCCAAGAGGGACAGGGCAATTCACCCCTCCACTTT,CASSQEGQGNSPLHF
TRBJ2-7,.,.,15,TRBV9,TGTGCCAGCAGCCTCCACGGAGGGGATGGAGGCGAGCAGTACTTC,CASSLHGGDGGEQYF
TRBJ1-3,once,.,14,TRBV10-3,TGTGCCATCAGTGACACGGGGTATGGAAACACCATATATTTT,CAISDTGYGNTIYF
TRBJ2-2,.,TRBD1,14,TRBV5-1,TGCGCCAGCAAACTGTCAGGGGGCACCGGGGAGCTGTTTTTT,CASKLSGGTGELFF
TRBJ1-5,.,TRBD1,16,TRBV4-1,TGCGCCAGCAGCCAAGATCGGACAGGGGCCGGACAGCCCCAGCATTTT,CASSQDRTGAGQPQHF
TRBJ2-1,.,.,14,TRBV5-1,TGCGCCAGCAGCTTGAATTCCAGGTACAATGAGCAGTTCTTC,CASSLNSRYNEQFF
TRBJ1-1,.,.,12,TRBV12-3/TRBV12-4,TGTGCCAGCAGCCCCCTGGGGGGAAAAGCTTTCTTT,CASSPLGGKAFF
TRBJ1-1,.,.,16,TRBV5-1,TGCGCCAGCAGCTTGGTTCCTGGGACAACGAACACTGAAGCTTTCTTT,CASSLVPGTTNTEAFF
TRBJ1-2,.,.,15,TRBV5-1,TGCGCCAGCAGTTCCTACCTAATACAGGGTGATGGCTACACCTTC,CASSSYLIQGDGYTF
TRBJ2-1,.,TRBD2,15,TRBV7-9,TGTGCCAGCAGCTCGAGGACTAGCGGATACAATGAGCAGTTCTTC,CASSSRTSGYNEQFF
TRBJ1-3,.,.,15,TRBV5-1,TGCGCCAGCAGCTTGGTAGGAGGGTCTGGAAACACCATATATTTT,CASSLVGGSGNTIYF
TRBJ1-1,.,.,14,TRBV25-1,TGTGCCAGCAGAGCGGTCTGGGGAAACACTGAAGCTTTCTTT,CASRAVWGNTEAFF
TRBJ1-4,.,TRBD1,16,TRBV23-1,TGCGCCAGCAGTCCGACAGGGCTCGGTTCCAATGAAAAACTGTTTTTT,CASSPTGLGSNEKLFF
TRBJ1-1,.,TRBD1,15,TRBV11-2,TGTGCCAGCAGCTTGGCCGGGACAGGGGTCACTGAAGCTTTCTTT,CASSLAGTGVTEAFF
TRBJ1-6,.,TRBD1,14,TRBV2,TGTGCCAGCACCCCGGGACAGTTCTTTTCACCCCTCCACTTT,CASTPGQFFSPLHF
TRBJ1-1,.,.,11,TRBV30,TGTGCCTGGGGAAGCGGGGTTGAAGCTTTCTTT,CAWGSGVEAFF
TRBJ2-3,.,TRBD2,17,TRBV4-2,TGTGCCAGCAGCCAAGGAGTCGGGGGGGCCCAGACAGATACGCAGTATTTT,CASSQGVGGAQTDTQYF
TRBJ2-1,.,TRBD2,19,TRBV2,TGTGCCAGCAGTGAAGCGCTTCAGGTAGCGGGGGGGCGGTGGAATGAGCAGTTCTTC,CASSEALQVAGGRWNEQFF
TRBJ1-2,.,.,12,TRBV28,TGTGCCAGCAGTTTAACGGTTTATGGCTACACCTTC,CASSLTVYGYTF
TRBJ2-1,.,TRBD2,18,TRBV11-3,TGTGCCAGCAGCTTAGGAGCTAGCGGGGAGAGCTCCTACAATGAGCAGTTCTTC,CASSLGASGESSYNEQFF
TRBJ1-4,.,.,13,TRBV6-5,TGTGCCAGCAGCAGACAGAGGAGTGAAAAACTGTTTTTT,CASSRQRSEKLFF
TRBJ2-7,.,.,15,TRBV5-6,TGTGCCAGCAGCGTCTCGGGGGTGGGATCCTACGAGCAGTACTTC,CASSVSGVGSYEQYF
TRBJ1-6,.,.,16,TRBV4-1,TGCGCCAGCAGCCGAACTTGGGCAGTACCTAATTCACCCCTCCACTTT,CASSRTWAVPNSPLHF
TRBJ1-5,.,.,17,TRBV24-1,TGTGCCACCTGGGATTTGACCGGGACACGTAGCAATCAGCCCCAGCATTTT,CATWDLTGTRSNQPQHF
TRBJ1-2,.,TRBD1,14,TRBV20-1,TGCAGTGCTAGTTCCGGGACAGGGAGCTATGGCTACACCTTC,CSASSGTGSYGYTF
TRBJ2-3,.,TRBD1,15,TRBV5-4,TGTGCCAGCAGCATTGGACAGGGGGTTGCAGATACGCAGTATTTT,CASSIGQGVADTQYF
TRBJ1-1,few,.,17,TRBV12-1,TGTGCCAGCAGCTCTTGGTCGGGACAGGGTGAAATCAACGCAGCTTTCTTT,CASSSWSGQGEINAAFF
TRBJ1-6,once,TRBD1,15,TRBV7-9,TGTGCCAGCAGCCCAGGACAGGGTAGAGATTCACCCCTCCACTTT,CASSPGQGRDSPLHF
TRBJ1-2,.,.,19,TRBV19,TGTGCCAGTAGTATAAGGCGGGAAGGGACCCTGGCCCCGCTCCATGGCTACACCTTC,CASSIRREGTLAPLHGYTF
TRBJ1-6,.,TRBD1,15,TRBV9,TGTGCCAGCAGCGTAGAAAGGGGGCCGGGATCACCCCTCCACTTT,CASSVERGPGSPLHF
TRBJ2-1,.,.,12,TRBV3-1/TRBV3-2,TGTGCCAGCAGCCCACTAGGCCTTTTTCAGTTCTTC,CASSPLGLFQFF